One sample yielded the 21 T cell receptor beta chains listed below, sequenced in a study of cytomegalovirus exposure and HLA in healthy donors. The PCR contained 60 Vbeta and 13 Jbeta primers. Profiled with immunoSEQ multiplex PCR; TCRdb holds only in-frame clones, not every one. The table shows about 150,000 clones, with more than 70% occurring only once. Sequencing was done on a sample of PBMCs. These receptors were collected from a male donor in good health and CMV-seronegative.

This chain joins TRBV7-3 and TRBJ2-3, with D perhaps TRBD2 (5 bases). The CDR3 length is 15 residues. V shed 0 bases and J shed 3 bases, with 10 bases lying between them. Looked up from germline, CDR1 is SGHTA and CDR2 is FQGTGA. The CDR3 is CASSLTFGDTDTQYF. As DNA, the CDR3 is TGTGCCAGCAGCTTAACGTTCGGGGATACAGATACGCAGTATTTT.

For the CDR3, the DNA is TGTGCCAGCAGCTCCCCCAGGGGGCTCAGAGGTGAAGCTTTCTTT. Translated, it gives CASSSPRGLRGEAFF. The chain is built from TRBV7-7 and TRBJ1-1, with TRBD1 matching over 8 bases. The length of the CDR3 is 15 residues. CDR1 SSHAT and CDR2 FNYEAQ come from the germline V gene (reference sequence). The V segment lost 4 bases and the J segment 7 bases; nucleotides outside the gene matches: 11.

The chain links TRBV4-3 to TRBJ1-6; no clear D gene. Trimming shortened V by 0 bases and J by 8 bases, and 11 bases separated the two germline ends. CDR3 size: 15 residues. Germline V gene sequence: CDR1 LGHNA, CDR2 YSLEER. CDR3 sequence reads: CASSQDPKRDSPLHF. The CDR3 DNA sequence: TGCGCCAGCAGCCAAGATCCGAAACGGGATTCACCCCTCCACTTT.

This chain links TRBV5-1 with TRBJ1-1; D is ambiguous. V was shortened by 3 bases and J by 7 bases, with 10 bases between the two germline ends. This CDR3 spans 12 amino acids. CDR1 and CDR2 (germline): SGHRS, YFSETQ. The CDR3 spells CASSWERGEAFF. CDR3 DNA: TGCGCCAGCAGCTGGGAACGGGGTGAAGCTTTCTTT. The variable domain in full, completed from reference TRBV5-1 and TRBJ1-1, reads KAGVTQTPRYLIKTRGQQVTLSCSPISGHRSVSWYQQTPGQGLQFLFEYFSETQRNKGNFPGRFSGRQFSNSRSEMNVSTLELGDSALYLCASSWERGEAFFGQGTRLTVV.

The V call is TRBV9, the J call TRBJ2-3; tentative D call: TRBD2 (6 bases). Germline V lookup: CDR1 SGDLS, CDR2 YYNGEE. Between the trimmed V and J ends, which lost 0 bases and 6 bases, there was a span of 17 bases. The CDR3 runs 16 residues. The CDR3 here is CASSVESEEGRDTQYF. In DNA form, the CDR3 reads TGTGCCAGCAGCGTAGAATCGGAGGAGGGCAGGGATACGCAGTATTTT.

The chain recombines TRBV30 with TRBJ2-5; D unresolved. Trimming cost V 3 bases and J 5 bases, with 7 bases left between them. The CDR3 is made up of 11 amino acids. Looked up from germline, CDR1 is GTSNPN and CDR2 is SVGIG (reference sequence). The chain's CDR3 is CAWRQKETQYF. The CDR3 DNA follows: TGTGCCTGGAGACAAAAGGAGACCCAGTACTTC.

DNA of the CDR3: TGTGCCAGCAGCTTGGGAGGAATGAAAAACACCATATATTTT. Its translation is CASSLGGMKNTIYF. The J gene is TRBJ1-3, the V gene TRBV5-5; D remains ambiguous. From germline, CDR1 is SGHKS and CDR2 YYEKEE (reference sequence). This CDR3 has 14 amino acids. V was shortened by 0 bases and J by 6 bases, with 10 bases between the two germline ends. The full variable domain, in which reference TRBV5-5 and TRBJ1-3 provide the parts outside the CDR3, is DAGVTQSPTHLIKTRGQQVTLRCSPISGHKSVSWYQQVLGQGPQFIFQYYEKEERGRGNFPDRFSARQFPNYSSELNVNALLLGDSALYLCASSLGGMKNTIYFGEGSWLTVV.

The CDR3 sequence: CASSVAASGSSYNEQFF. CDR3 bases: TGTGCCAGCAGCGTAGCTGCTAGCGGGAGCTCCTACAATGAGCAGTTCTTC. The V gene is TRBV9, the J gene TRBJ2-1, with 10 bases identical to TRBD2. V shed 0 bases, J shed 0 bases, and the junction held 3 bases outside the gene matches. Per the germline V gene, CDR1 is SGDLS and CDR2 is YYNGEE. This CDR3 contains 17 residues.

J is TRBJ1-4 and V is TRBV11-2; no firm D call. The CDR3 covers 18 residues. Trimming removed 2 bases at V and 2 bases at J, with 18 bases between. Germline lookup yields CDR1 SGHAT and CDR2 FQNNGV. CDR3 coding DNA: TGTGCCAGCAGCTTAAGAAGAGGAGGGCCGGGGACTAATGAAAAACTGTTTTTT. Translation gives CASSLRRGGPGTNEKLFF.

This sequence joins TRBV2 and TRBJ1-4, with 7 nucleotides matching TRBD1. This CDR3 is 13 amino acids long. Unmatched junction bases numbered 3, after V lost 7 bases and J lost 4 bases. CDR1 SNHLY and CDR2 FYNNEI come from the germline V gene. The CDR3 DNA reads TGTGCCAGCAATAGGGACAGTAATGAAAAACTGTTTTTT. Its translation: CASNRDSNEKLFF.

The V gene is TRBV11-2, the J gene TRBJ1-2; D remains unclear. The ends were cut back, 5 bases at V and 5 bases at J, with 12 bases in the middle. The CDR3 sequence is 13 residues long. Germline assignment: CDR1 SGHAT and CDR2 FQNNGV. CDR3 loop: CASSPGGPYGYTF. DNA of the CDR3: TGTGCCAGCAGCCCTGGAGGGCCTTATGGCTACACCTTC.

This chain joins TRBV7-8 and TRBJ2-5, with 9 positions matching TRBD2. The DNA end favors TRBJ2-7, so the J call may be wrong. CDR1 is SGHVS, CDR2 FQNEAQ, per germline. CDR3 length equals 15 residues. CDR3 nucleotide sequence: TGTGCCAGCAGCACCCTAAGCGGGGGGTCCTACGAGCAGTACTTC. It is translated as CASSTLSGGSYEQYF.

V gene TRBV4-1 combines with J gene TRBJ2-1, with 8 bases matching TRBD1. Losses at the gene ends were 0 bases for V and 2 bases for J; bases not matched to a gene: 6. The CDR3 has 17 amino acids. Germline-derived CDR1 and CDR2 are MGHRA and YSYEKL. The DNA of the CDR3 is TGCGCCAGCAGCCAAGATCGCGGACAGGGAACCTACAATGAGCAGTTCTTC. It codes for CASSQDRGQGTYNEQFF.

The sample holds a few counts of this clone. V and J are TRBV28 and TRBJ2-7; 10 bases match TRBD1. This CDR3 contains 15 residues. The germline CDR1 and CDR2 sequences are MDHEN and SYDVKM. The trim removed 5 bases at V and 3 bases at J, leaving 7 bases unmatched. The CDR3 is CASSRETGGIYEQYF. CDR3 DNA: TGTGCCAGCAGTCGCGAGACAGGGGGCATCTACGAGCAGTACTTC.

V gene TRBV15 combines with J gene TRBJ2-7; tentative D call: TRBD2 (5 bases). V was cut by 0 bases and J by 0 bases, with 12 bases left in between. The CDR3 runs 16 residues. Germline CDR1 and CDR2: LNHNV and YYDKDF (reference sequence). CDR3 sequence: CATSRDKGSLSYEQYF. The CDR3 coding sequence is TGTGCCACCAGCAGAGATAAAGGGAGCCTCTCCTACGAGCAGTACTTC.

This clone was detected only a few times. This sequence joins TRBV7-2 and TRBJ2-5; 8 bases agree with TRBD1. The last part of the DNA fits TRBJ2-7 better; the J call may be wrong. The CDR3 is 16 amino acids. Germline V lookup: CDR1 SGHTA, CDR2 FQGNSA. The CDR3 loop reads CASSPRRDRSSYEQYF. The CDR3 nucleotides are TGTGCCAGCAGCCCGCGAAGGGACAGGTCTTCCTACGAGCAGTACTTC.

This clone was found a few times. The chain recombines TRBV7-9 with TRBJ2-1; 9 bases fit TRBD2. Germline lookup yields CDR1 SEHNR and CDR2 FQNEAQ (reference sequence). The CDR3 consists of 16 residues. Trimming cost V 5 bases and J 6 bases; bases outside gene matches: 11. The CDR3: CASSPPMTSGLNEQFF. As DNA, the CDR3 is TGTGCCAGCAGCCCCCCGATGACTAGCGGTCTCAATGAGCAGTTCTTC.

The rearrangement links TRBV18 to TRBJ1-1; TRBD1 matches at 9 bases. The germline V gene encodes CDR1 KGHSH and CDR2 LQKENI. The CDR3 consists of 14 residues. Unmatched junction bases numbered 3, after V lost 0 bases and J lost 7 bases. The DNA of the CDR3 is TGTGCCAGCTCACCACCGGACAGGGGCAATGAAGCTTTCTTT. It yields the protein CASSPPDRGNEAFF.

This clone has only one observation. The chain joins TRBV9 to TRBJ2-1, with 12 bases identical to TRBD2. The length of the CDR3 is 17 residues. Germline V lookup: CDR1 SGDLS, CDR2 YYNGEE. Losses at the gene ends were 4 bases for V and 4 bases for J; bases not matched to a gene: 9. The DNA for the CDR3 is TGTGCCAGCAGCCAGGGGGTTACTAGCGGGGGGTACAATGAGCAGTTCTTC. It yields the protein CASSQGVTSGGYNEQFF.

V gene TRBV7-9 combines with J gene TRBJ1-4; 10 positions agree with TRBD1. The V segment lost 1 base and the J segment 4 bases; nucleotides outside the gene matches: 0. This CDR3 is built from 15 residues. The V gene's germline CDR1 is SEHNR and CDR2 FQNEAQ (reference sequence). The CDR3 is CASSLGTGGNEKLFF. The DNA of the CDR3 is TGTGCCAGCAGCTTAGGGACAGGGGGTAATGAAAAACTGTTTTTT.

The chain couples TRBV14 to TRBJ2-7, with a weak D call TRBD1 (6 bases). V shed 4 bases and J shed 3 bases, with 13 bases lying between them. Germline assignment: CDR1 SGHDN and CDR2 FVKESK. The CDR3 is made up of 14 amino acids. This CDR3 is CASSLGAGYYEQYF. DNA for the CDR3: TGTGCCAGCAGCCTGGGGGCAGGATACTACGAGCAGTACTTC.